This T cell receptor (beta chain) came from a study of blood T cell repertoires in COVID-19. About the research overall: There were acute and convalescent COVID-19 samples, and they came from the United States, Italy and Spain. T cells, B-cell-depleted T cells, or PBMCs supplied cDNA or gDNA.

Per the original data handling: Nucleated cell number was recorded as an estimate derived from reference gene primer amplification. Produced via immunoSEQ multiplex PCR; TCRdb's table is partial and in-frame only. Clone size and the V and J calls come from that table; the DNA yielded D and trimming. Among about 98,000 clones listed, 65% to 85% were seen once. Input material: peripheral blood. The clonotype originates from a woman older than 75 with acute or convalescent COVID-19.

CDR3 residues: CASSIRDSSYSNQPQHF. CDR3 DNA sequence: TGTGCCAGTAGTATTCGGGACAGCTCTTATAGCAATCAGCCCCAGCATTTT. The chain couples TRBV19 to TRBJ1-5; 7 bases map to TRBD1. Germline assignment: CDR1 LNHDA and CDR2 SQIVND (reference sequence). This CDR3 has 17 residues. V lost 3 bases, J lost 0 bases, and 8 bases stayed unmatched.